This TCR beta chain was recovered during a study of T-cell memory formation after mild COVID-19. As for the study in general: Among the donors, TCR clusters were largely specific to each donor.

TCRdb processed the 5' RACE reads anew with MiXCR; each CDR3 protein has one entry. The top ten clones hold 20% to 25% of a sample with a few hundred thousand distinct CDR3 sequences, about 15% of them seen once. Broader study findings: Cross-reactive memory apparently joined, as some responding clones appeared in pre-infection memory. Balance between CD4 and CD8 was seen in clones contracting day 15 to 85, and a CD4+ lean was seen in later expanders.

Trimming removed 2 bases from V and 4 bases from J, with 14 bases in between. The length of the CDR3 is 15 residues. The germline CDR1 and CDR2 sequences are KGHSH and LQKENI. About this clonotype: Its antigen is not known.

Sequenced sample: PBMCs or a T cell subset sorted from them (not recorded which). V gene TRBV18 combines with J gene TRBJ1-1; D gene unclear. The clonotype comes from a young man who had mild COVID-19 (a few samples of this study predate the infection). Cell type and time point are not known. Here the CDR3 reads CASSPSRRPGTEAFF. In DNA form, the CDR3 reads TGTGCCAGCTCACCAAGCCGCCGTCCGGGCACTGAAGCTTTCTTT.